The sequence of this T cell receptor (beta chain) was determined in a study of identical twins. A universal primer binding site was introduced by template switching. The final cDNA contained unique molecular identifiers. MiXCR, applied by TCRdb to the 5' RACE reads, yields one record per CDR3 protein. This sample has a few hundred thousand distinct CDR3 sequences, with about 13% found just once. V lost 5 bases, J lost 15 bases, and 17 bases lay in between. The CDR3 is 12 residues long. Germline loops: CDR1 SGHTA, CDR2 FQGNSA. Study-level findings and limits: Weaker excess twin sharing was observed in beta out-of-frame sequences.

This clonotype has a handful of counts. Its antigen is unknown. These same data were also listed under a study on yellow fever vaccine responses in identical twins. That paper adds: Twins showed a vaccine T cell response that reportedly seemed partly convergent, partly personalized.

The receptor was isolated from a woman younger than 30 in good health. Source material: memory (CD45RO+) T cells sorted from blood. The chain uses TRBV7-2 and TRBJ2-1; D might be TRBD2 (5 bases). The CDR3 coding sequence is TGTGCCAGCAGCCCCGGAGGTAGTTTCGCGTTCTTC. Protein sequence: CASSPGGSFAFF. The variable domain in full, completed from reference TRBV7-2 and TRBJ2-1, reads GAGVSQSPSNKVTEKGKDVELRCDPISGHTALYWYRQSLGQGLEFLIYFQGNSAPDKSGLPSDRFSAERTGGSVSTLTIQRTQQEDSAVYLCASSPGGSFAFFGPGTRLTVL.